The next 19 T cell receptor beta chains were all read from a single sample in a study of Graves' ophthalmopathy and Graves' hyperthyroidism. TCR beta CDR3 amplification used RNA transcripts. Investigators did first-round RT-PCR with HTBI primers, then second-round multiplex PCR. One entry per CDR3 protein, called by TCRdb with MiXCR from the multiplex PCR reads. The repertoire consists of around 170,000 distinct CDR3 sequences, with 30% to 45% occurring once and the leading ten covering under 6.5%. The sample was peripheral blood. The origin of the receptors is a woman between 40 and 50 years old with Graves' ophthalmopathy.

V is TRBV5-1 and J is TRBJ1-2, with unresolved D. The V end lost 7 bases, the J end lost 0 bases, and 10 bases lay between the germline ends. Germline V gene data show CDR1 as SGHRS and CDR2 as YFSETQ. CDR3 length: 13 residues. The CDR3 sequence: CASAQETNYGYTF. CDR3 DNA: TGCGCCAGCGCTCAGGAAACTAACTATGGCTACACCTTC.

This clonotype occurred many times. V usage is TRBV6-2 or TRBV6-3 and J usage is TRBJ1-1, with D possibly TRBD1 on 6 matching bases. Per germline, CDR1 MNHEY and CDR2 SVGEGT. Between the trimmed V and J ends, which lost 5 bases and 4 bases, there was a span of 17 bases. This CDR3 has 15 residues. The CDR3 sequence is CASSTQQGTSTEAFF. The CDR3 DNA follows: TGTGCCAGCAGTACACAACAGGGTACGAGCACTGAAGCTTTCTTT.

This clonotype was recorded at least ten times. This may be a read error: a much more frequent sequence differs by one nucleotide. This chain links TRBV2 with TRBJ2-2; 13 bases map to TRBD2. Germline V gene data show CDR1 as SNHLY and CDR2 as FYNNEI. This CDR3 contains 16 residues. The CDR3 nucleotides read TGTGCCAGCAGACTAGCGGGAGGGCCCGGCACCGGGGAGCTGGTTTTT. It specifies CASRLAGGPGTGELVF.

The rearrangement uses TRBV9 and TRBJ2-5; 7 nucleotides match TRBD1. The germline V gene encodes CDR1 SGDLS and CDR2 YYNGEE. The CDR3 is 14 residues long. V trimming: 4 bases; J trimming: 2 bases; junction bases outside the gene matches: 5. CDR3 DNA sequence: TGTGCCAGCAGCCTCGGGACAGAACAAGAGACCCAGTACTTC. This codes for CASSLGTEQETQYF.

The CDR3 DNA sequence: TGTGCCAGCGGTCCCACCGGGCCCTACGAGCAGTACTTC. Encoded protein: CASGPTGPYEQYF. The chain links TRBV6-1 to TRBJ2-7; D gene unclear. The V and J ends lost 8 bases and 2 bases respectively, with 13 bases between them. Per germline, CDR1 MNHNS and CDR2 SASEGT. This CDR3 has 13 residues.

This clonotype showed up many times. The V gene is TRBV7-8, the J gene TRBJ2-7, with TRBD2 matching 8 bases. Germline trimming cut 5 bases from V and 3 bases from J; bases unmatched to any gene: 3. CDR1 is SGHVS, CDR2 FQNEAQ, per germline. The CDR3 length is 13 residues. DNA for the CDR3: TGTGCCAGCAGCCGTAGCGGGAACTACGAGCAGTACTTC. It yields the protein CASSRSGNYEQYF.

This clonotype was counted ten times or more. The gene calls are TRBV11-1 and TRBJ2-7; a weak D match, TRBD2 (7 bases). Germline V lookup: CDR1 SGHAT, CDR2 FQDESV (reference sequence). V gave up 2 bases and J gave up 6 bases, with 11 bases separating them. CDR3 length equals 13 residues. CDR3 DNA: TGTGCCAGCAGCTTACGGCGGGGGCTCGAGCAGTACTTC. Translated: CASSLRRGLEQYF.

This clonotype was counted ten times or more. The rearrangement uses TRBV12-3 or TRBV12-4 and TRBJ2-2; D perhaps matches TRBD2 (6 bases). Deletions cut 8 bases from V and 1 base from J, with 11 bases between. There are 14 residues in the CDR3. As DNA, the CDR3 is TGTGCCAGCCGGGAGCTACGGAACACCGGGGAGCTGTTTTTT. This sequence encodes CASRELRNTGELFF.

This clonotype was seen repeatedly, ten times or more. Germline is not matched at one junction end, which may reflect a read error. The rearrangement joins TRBV2 to TRBJ2-7, with D maybe TRBD1 (6 bases). The CDR3 has 13 residues. Germline V gene lookup returns CDR1 SNHLY and CDR2 FYNNEI. DNA of the CDR3: TGTGCCAGCAGCCTTTACAGGGTCTACGAGCAGCACTTC. It is translated as CASSLYRVYEQHF. Looking up the rest from reference TRBV2 and TRBJ2-7 gives the full variable domain: EPEVTQTPSHQVTQMGQEVILRCVPISNHLYFYWYRQILGQKVEFLVSFYNNEISEKSEIFDDQFSVERPDGSNFTLKIRSTKLEDSAMYFCASSLYRVYEQHFGPGTRLTVT.

This clonotype was seen ten or more times. The genes are TRBV19 and TRBJ1-1; D is uncertain. Trimming took off 3 bases at V and 1 base at J, with 18 bases between the two ends. Germline V gene sequence: CDR1 LNHDA, CDR2 SQIVND (reference sequence). The CDR3 runs to 17 residues. CDR3 nucleotides: TGTGCCAGTAGTATTGGGTTGAGGGTCGGTGAGAACACTGAAGCTTTCTTT. This encodes CASSIGLRVGENTEAFF.

V and J are TRBV12-5 and TRBJ1-1, with unresolved D. Germline CDR1 and CDR2: LGHNT and FRNRAP. Trimming stripped 3 bases from V and 1 base from J, with 12 bases between. The CDR3 runs to 15 residues. In DNA, the CDR3 is TGTGCTAGTGGTTTTGTACATACCCCGAACACTGAAGCTTTCTTT. It is translated as CASGFVHTPNTEAFF.

This clonotype came up many times. The chain links TRBV12-3 or TRBV12-4 to TRBJ1-5, with D tentatively TRBD1 (6 bases). Trimming removed 3 bases at V and 6 bases at J, with 15 bases between. CDR3 size: 15 residues. In nucleotides, the CDR3 is TGTGCCAGCAGTTTTGGAGGGGGAAGTATTCAGCCCCAGCATTTT. This encodes CASSFGGGSIQPQHF.

The chain couples TRBV12-3 or TRBV12-4 to TRBJ2-7; possible D gene TRBD2, 5 bases. V lost 5 bases and J lost 2, with 13 bases in between. This CDR3 region has 14 residues. This CDR3 is CASSEGRRTYEQYF. In DNA, the CDR3 is TGTGCCAGCAGTGAAGGGCGGAGGACCTACGAGCAGTACTTC.

This clonotype was seen repeatedly, ten times or more. J is TRBJ2-5 and V is TRBV3-1; D remains ambiguous. The germline V gene encodes CDR1 LGHDT and CDR2 YNNKEL (reference sequence). This CDR3 is built from 15 residues. Trimming removed 2 bases from V and 1 base from J, with 11 bases in between. CDR3 DNA: TGTGCCAGCAGCCAATTCTCCGCGATCCAAGAGACCCAGTACTTC. The encoded protein is CASSQFSAIQETQYF.

The chain recombines TRBV12-5 with TRBJ1-1, with 7 bases that match TRBD1. Trimming cost V 2 bases and J 5 bases; bases outside gene matches: 11. This CDR3 spans 16 amino acids. CDR1 is LGHNT, CDR2 FRNRAP, per germline. The CDR3 DNA reads as TGTGCTAGTGGTTTGAGGCCAGGGGGTGTGTTGACTGAAGCTTTCTTT. It codes for CASGLRPGGVLTEAFF.

CDR3 DNA sequence: TGTGCCAGCCAAGCGGACCCAGCTTCCTACGAGCAGTACTTC. Translating gives CASQADPASYEQYF. V gene TRBV19 combines with J gene TRBJ2-7; a weak D match, TRBD2 (5 bases). With 9 bases removed from V and 1 base from J, the gap between germline ends came to 16 bases. Germline V gene lookup returns CDR1 LNHDA and CDR2 SQIVND (reference sequence). This CDR3 has 14 residues.

V usage is TRBV12-3 or TRBV12-4 and J usage is TRBJ2-7; 8 bases align to TRBD2. This CDR3 region has 13 residues. J was trimmed by 7 bases and V by 2 bases; bases with no gene match: 4. The CDR3 DNA is TGTGCCAGCAGTTTAAAAGCGGGAGTTGAGCAGTACTTC. Protein sequence: CASSLKAGVEQYF.

This chain connects TRBV6-1 to TRBJ2-7; TRBD2 aligns across 9 bases. The trim removed 8 bases at V and 6 bases at J, leaving 8 bases unmatched. The CDR3 is made up of 13 amino acids. Germline values: CDR1 MNHNS, CDR2 SASEGT. The DNA of the CDR3 is TGTGCCAGCGGGGGCGGGAGGGCGCCCGAGCAGTACTTC. Its protein product is CASGGGRAPEQYF.

This clonotype was recorded at least ten times. The J gene is TRBJ1-5, the V gene TRBV6-1; tentatively, D is TRBD1 (6 bases). The CDR3 has 15 residues. CDR1 and CDR2 (germline): MNHNS, SASEGT. V lost 6 bases to trimming and J lost 0 bases, with 12 bases between them. The CDR3 bases are TGTGCCAGCAGGGACAGCCCCAGTAGCAATCAGCCCCAGCATTTT. It encodes CASRDSPSSNQPQHF.